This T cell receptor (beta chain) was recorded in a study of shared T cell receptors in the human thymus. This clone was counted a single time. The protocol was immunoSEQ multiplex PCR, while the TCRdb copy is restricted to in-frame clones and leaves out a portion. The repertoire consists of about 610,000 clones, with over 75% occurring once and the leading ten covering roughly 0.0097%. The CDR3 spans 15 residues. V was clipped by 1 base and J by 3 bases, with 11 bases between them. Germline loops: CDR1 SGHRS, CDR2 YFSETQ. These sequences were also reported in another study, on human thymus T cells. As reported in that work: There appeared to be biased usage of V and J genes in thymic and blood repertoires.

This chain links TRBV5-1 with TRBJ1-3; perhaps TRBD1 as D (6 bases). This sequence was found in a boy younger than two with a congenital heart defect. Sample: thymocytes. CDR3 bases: TGCGCCAGCAGCTTGACAGGGTCCATTGGAAACACCATATATTTT. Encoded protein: CASSLTGSIGNTIYF. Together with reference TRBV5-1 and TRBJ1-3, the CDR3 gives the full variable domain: KAGVTQTPRYLIKTRGQQVTLSCSPISGHRSVSWYQQTPGQGLQFLFEYFSETQRNKGNFPGRFSGRQFSNSRSEMNVSTLELGDSALYLCASSLTGSIGNTIYFGEGSWLTVV.